This T cell receptor beta chain was observed in a study of siplizumab effects on memory and regulatory T cells. Study results and limitations: Naive or memory phenotype assignment was not possible for roughly 80-95% of proliferating CD4+ or CD8+ clones. Apparently key alloresponse contributors, naive T cells also seemed more diverse than memory cells. Treatment with siplizumab left mappable alloreactive CD4+ clones averaging around 69% Treg-derived, compared with 26.9% in controls. Siplizumab cultures yielded proliferating Tregs whose suppressive function was not confirmed.

A word on this clone: Its antigen is unknown.

The CDR3 is 11 residues long. The V end was cut by 4 bases, the J end by 7 bases, with 7 bases between. Germline CDR1 MDHEN, CDR2 SYDVKM. Profiling relied on immunoSEQ multiplex PCR, and the TCRdb table lists in-frame clones only, not all of them. The sample lists roughly 100,000 clones; around 90% were seen once. V is TRBV28 and J is TRBJ1-2; D gene unclear. The sequenced sample consisted of CD4+ T cells sorted from blood. The source of this sequence is a human donor in good health. The CDR3 nucleotides read TGTGCCAGCAGTTCCCGTAGTGGCTACACCTTC. It yields the protein CASSSRSGYTF.